Listed here is a single T cell receptor (beta chain). CDR1 and CDR2 (germline): MNHEY, SMNVEV (reference sequence). The V end was cut by 5 bases, the J end by 0 bases, with 20 bases between. CDR3 length equals 18 residues. Participant-given clinical history determined each cohort assignment. The assay was immunoSEQ multiplex PCR, and TCRdb's table has in-frame clones only and misses some. The table lists roughly 520,000 clones, approximately 87% of them singletons. The sample is drawn from a study of blood T cell repertoires in COVID-19. On the study more broadly: Italy, Spain and the United States were the sources of the convalescent and acute COVID-19 samples.

The TCR sequence derives from a woman aged 40 to 50 who had recovered from COVID-19. V gene TRBV27 combines with J gene TRBJ2-1; D might be TRBD1 (6 bases). Sample: PBMCs or T cells enriched from blood (not recorded which). The CDR3 here is CASSILGPRGSSYNEQFF. The CDR3 DNA sequence: TGTGCCAGCAGTATACTAGGGCCGAGGGGGAGCTCCTACAATGAGCAGTTCTTC.